The sequence of this T cell receptor (beta chain) was determined in a study of spatial heterogeneity in lung cancer. Study information: Alpha-chain sequences were detected in numbers that were consistently lower than beta-chain sequences.

Time point reported: sample taken at primary tumor resection. Material for sequencing was whole RNA from tumor, nontumor lung or frozen PBMC, left unsorted. A total of roughly 72 untreated early-stage non-small cell lung cancer patients served as donors. Every TCR cDNA molecule carried a tag that served as a unique molecular identifier. One entry per CDR3 protein, called by TCRdb with MiXCR from the 5' RACE reads. The sample yields more than 5,000 distinct CDR3 sequences, about an eighth seen once. The length of the CDR3 is 13 residues. Germline lookup yields CDR1 MNHNS and CDR2 SASEGT. V lost 7 bases and J lost 6, with 13 bases in between. This clonotype has at least ten counts.

The specimen comprised normal lung tissue next to the tumor, sampled at surgery. The receptor's source is a male donor with early-stage non-small cell lung cancer. The chain uses TRBV6-1 and TRBJ1-5; no clear D gene. DNA of the CDR3: TGTGCCAGCACCACTTGGGGTATTCAGCCCCAGCATTTT. It specifies CASTTWGIQPQHF.